This T cell receptor (beta chain) was captured by sequencing in a study of breast tumors, draining lymph nodes, adjacent tissues. From the multiplex PCR reads, TCRdb called clonotypes with MiXCR, one entry per CDR3 protein. The table includes 160,000 or so distinct CDR3 sequences, 33% detected once. This clonotype appeared a few times. One base away lies a much larger clone, so this may be a sequencing read error. Axillary draining lymph nodes of breast cancer patients supplied the node samples. This CDR3 is 16 amino acids long. V was clipped by 5 bases and J by 2 bases; unmatched bases: 6. CDR1 and CDR2 from the germline V gene are PRHDT and FYEKMQ (reference sequence).

This receptor was obtained from a female donor with breast cancer. Some clones in this sample may be carry-over from other donors' samples. This sequence joins TRBV13 and TRBJ2-2; 9 positions match TRBD2. The sequencing input was axillary lymph node tissue. CDR3 sequence: CASSGPSGDNTGELFF. The CDR3, as DNA: TGTGCCAGCAGCGGTCCTAGCGGGGATAACACCGGGGAGCTGTTTTTT.